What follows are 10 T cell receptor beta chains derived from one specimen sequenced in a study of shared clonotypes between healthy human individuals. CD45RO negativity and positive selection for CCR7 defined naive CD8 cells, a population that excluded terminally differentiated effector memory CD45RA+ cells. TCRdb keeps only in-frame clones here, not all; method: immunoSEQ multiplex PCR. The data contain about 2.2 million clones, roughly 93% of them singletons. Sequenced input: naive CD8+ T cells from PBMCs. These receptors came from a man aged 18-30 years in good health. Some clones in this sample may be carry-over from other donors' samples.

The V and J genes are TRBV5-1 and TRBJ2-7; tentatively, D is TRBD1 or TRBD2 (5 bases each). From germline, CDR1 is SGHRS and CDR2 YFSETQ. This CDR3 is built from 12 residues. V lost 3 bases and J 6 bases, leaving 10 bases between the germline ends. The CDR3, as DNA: TGCGCCAGCAGCTGGGGGACGGCCGAGCAGTACTTC. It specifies CASSWGTAEQYF. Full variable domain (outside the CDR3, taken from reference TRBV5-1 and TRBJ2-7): KAGVTQTPRYLIKTRGQQVTLSCSPISGHRSVSWYQQTPGQGLQFLFEYFSETQRNKGNFPGRFSGRQFSNSRSEMNVSTLELGDSALYLCASSWGTAEQYFGPGTRLTVT.

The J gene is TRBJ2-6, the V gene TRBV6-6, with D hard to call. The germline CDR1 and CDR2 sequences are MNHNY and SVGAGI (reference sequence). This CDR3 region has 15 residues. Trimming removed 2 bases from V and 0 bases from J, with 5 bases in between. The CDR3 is CASSYHISGANVLTF. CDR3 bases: TGTGCCAGCAGTTACCATATCTCTGGGGCCAACGTCCTGACTTTC.

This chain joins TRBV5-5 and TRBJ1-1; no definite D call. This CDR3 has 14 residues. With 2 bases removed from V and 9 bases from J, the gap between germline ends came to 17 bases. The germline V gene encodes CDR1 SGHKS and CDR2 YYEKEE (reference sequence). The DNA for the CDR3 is TGTGCCAGCAGCTTTTTTCAAAACCCCCGTCAAGCTTTCTTT. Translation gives CASSFFQNPRQAFF.

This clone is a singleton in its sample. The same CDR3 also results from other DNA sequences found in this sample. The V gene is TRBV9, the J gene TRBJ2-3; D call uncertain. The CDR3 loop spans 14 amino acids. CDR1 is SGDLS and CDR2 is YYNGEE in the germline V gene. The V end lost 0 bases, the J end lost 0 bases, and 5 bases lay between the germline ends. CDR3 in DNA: TGTGCCAGCAGCGTAGGTGGTAGCACAGATACGCAGTATTTT. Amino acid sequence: CASSVGGSTDTQYF.

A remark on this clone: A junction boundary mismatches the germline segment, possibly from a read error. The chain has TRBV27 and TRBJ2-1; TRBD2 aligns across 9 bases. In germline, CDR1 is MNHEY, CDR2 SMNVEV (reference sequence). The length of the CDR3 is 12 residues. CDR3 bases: TGTGCCAGCAGCCTTGAGGGACTAGCACCGATCTTC. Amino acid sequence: CASSLEGLAPIF.

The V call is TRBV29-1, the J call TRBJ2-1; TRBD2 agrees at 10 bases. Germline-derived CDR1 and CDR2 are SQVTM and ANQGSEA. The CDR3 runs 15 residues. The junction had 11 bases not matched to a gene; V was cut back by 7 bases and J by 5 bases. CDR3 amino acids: CSGKAGLATDNEQFF. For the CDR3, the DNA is TGCAGCGGGAAGGCGGGACTAGCGACCGACAATGAGCAGTTCTTC.

DNA of the CDR3: TGTGCCAGCGGCAGGGCAGTATTGAACACTGAAGCTTTCTTT. Protein product: CASGRAVLNTEAFF. V gene TRBV9 combines with J gene TRBJ1-1; the D gene is possibly TRBD1 (5 bases). Germline CDR1 is SGDLS and CDR2 is YYNGEE. The CDR3 extends over 14 amino acids. Trimming took off 7 bases at V and 0 bases at J, with 13 bases between the two ends.

In DNA, the CDR3 is TGTGCCAGCAGTTCCGGACTTCGGCCCGGGGAGCTGTTTTTT. Translating gives CASSSGLRPGELFF. The V and J genes are TRBV27 and TRBJ2-2; maybe TRBD2 (5 bases). The germline V gene has CDR1 MNHEY and CDR2 SMNVEV (reference sequence). This CDR3 is built from 14 residues. The V and J ends lost 4 bases and 6 bases respectively, with 12 bases between them.

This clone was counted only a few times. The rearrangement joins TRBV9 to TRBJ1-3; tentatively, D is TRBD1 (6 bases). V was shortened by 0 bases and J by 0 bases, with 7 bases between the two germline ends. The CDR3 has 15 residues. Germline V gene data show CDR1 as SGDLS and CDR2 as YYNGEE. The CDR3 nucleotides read TGTGCCAGCAGCGTAGAGGACAGCTCTGGAAACACCATATATTTT. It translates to CASSVEDSSGNTIYF.

The CDR3 here is CASSAAEPYEQYF. Here the CDR3 DNA reads TGTGCCAGCAGCGCCGCCGAACCCTACGAGCAGTACTTC. The V gene is TRBV9, the J gene TRBJ2-7, with D hard to call. Trimming pared 3 bases from V and 2 bases from J, leaving 9 bases between. The CDR3 has 13 residues. Germline CDR1 is SGDLS and CDR2 is YYNGEE.